The present TCR beta chain was sequenced within a study of T cell repertoires in cytomegalovirus infection. Study-wide context: As its CMV epitopes, the study selected recently identified HLA-C-restricted and well-studied HLA-B-restricted targets.

Turning to this clonotype: Its antigen is undetermined.

TCRdb re-called the reads through MiXCR, storing one row per CDR3 protein. The repertoire includes around 500,000 distinct CDR3 sequences, roughly 43% of them detected once, and roughly two fifths sits in the top ten. The CDR3 has 15 amino acids. Germline CDR1 LNHNV, CDR2 YYDKDF (reference sequence). V shed 2 bases and J 4 bases; nucleotides not matched to a gene: 4. The V gene is TRBV15, the J gene TRBJ1-4, with 7 positions matching TRBD1. This receptor was taken from a human donor in good health (CMV status not recorded). Some clones in this sample may be carry-over from other donors' samples. The sample in question was cultured PBMCs, obtained from culture after CMV antigen stimulation. CDR3 in DNA: TGTGCCACCAGCAGAACCCGGGACAGTAATGAAAAACTGTTTTTT. Translation: CATSRTRDSNEKLFF.